This paragraph reports one T cell receptor beta chain. This clone was detected a few times. The antigen it recognizes is unknown. Qualities for individual bases were not recorded, and no much larger clone is one base off. Collaborating institutions collected whole blood in K2EDTA tubes following their own protocols. For TCRbeta analysis, collaborators shipped samples in one of three forms: frozen whole blood, isolated PBMCs, or DNA extracted from either of those sample types. The CDR3 sequence holds 14 residues, the cysteine and phenylalanine included. Only the CDR3 DNA stays, 42 bases, in frame from base 1. V gives up 5 bases and J gives up 1 base, and the segment between their germline ends measures 9 bases. The germline V gene encodes CDR1 SNHLY and CDR2 FYNNEI. The immunoSEQ Assay, a bias-controlled multiplex PCR, was used to amplify TCRbeta CDR3 regions from genomic DNA. Under the source paper's analysis protocol: Within the assay, amplification of reference gene primers was used to estimate how many nucleated cells each sample contained. To quantify the absolute abundance of each unique TCRbeta CDR3 rearrangement, sequence reads were collapsed and filtered. For each sample, productive Simpson clonality was calculated as the square root of Simpson's diversity index across productive rearrangements. In TCRdb, the immuneACCESS table is reduced to in-frame sequences with V and J assigned. These tables do not hold every clone; where another copy was compared, an unresolved V gene accounts for under half, and the others remain unexplained. The V and J calls and clone size come from that table; D and trimming were worked out from the DNA. In this sample the table shows about 400,000 clones, roughly 89% of which occur a single time. The ten largest account for around 4.4% of the sample.

These data are taken from a study of blood T cell repertoires in COVID-19 (dated by TCRdb to about 2020). Regarding the research as a whole: Samples from collaborators originated in the United States, Italy and Spain and spanned both the acute and convalescent phases of COVID-19. The prospective study material was composed of cDNA or gDNA derived from T cells, B-cell-depleted T cells, or PBMCs. Subjects who had been exposed to COVID-19, were actively infected with it, or had recovered from it provided the deeply sampled blood TCRbeta repertoires that made up the dataset. The repertoires were released in a freely available public database meant as a resource for research on the immune response to SARS-CoV-2. Samples were obtained from the ongoing ImmuneRACE study (first 160 participants) and from 1,200 or so subjects provided by 6 global collaborators. The sample metadata nearly always contained a de-identified subject ID, COVID-19 status, age in years and sex. Where available, HLA class I and class II types were obtained from metadata supplied by the sample provider rather than from assay-based typing.

Points the paper makes about the study in general: Clinical and demographic metadata were provided uncurated, with the amount varying by source and participant.

This TCR was recovered from a woman in her twenties or thirties with acute or convalescent COVID-19. The chain couples TRBV2 to TRBJ1-3, with no confident D gene call. The sample consisted of peripheral blood. The DNA sequence is TGTGCCAGCAGTTTGAGAGAATCTGGAAACACCATATATTTT. Its amino acids are CASSLRESGNTIYF.